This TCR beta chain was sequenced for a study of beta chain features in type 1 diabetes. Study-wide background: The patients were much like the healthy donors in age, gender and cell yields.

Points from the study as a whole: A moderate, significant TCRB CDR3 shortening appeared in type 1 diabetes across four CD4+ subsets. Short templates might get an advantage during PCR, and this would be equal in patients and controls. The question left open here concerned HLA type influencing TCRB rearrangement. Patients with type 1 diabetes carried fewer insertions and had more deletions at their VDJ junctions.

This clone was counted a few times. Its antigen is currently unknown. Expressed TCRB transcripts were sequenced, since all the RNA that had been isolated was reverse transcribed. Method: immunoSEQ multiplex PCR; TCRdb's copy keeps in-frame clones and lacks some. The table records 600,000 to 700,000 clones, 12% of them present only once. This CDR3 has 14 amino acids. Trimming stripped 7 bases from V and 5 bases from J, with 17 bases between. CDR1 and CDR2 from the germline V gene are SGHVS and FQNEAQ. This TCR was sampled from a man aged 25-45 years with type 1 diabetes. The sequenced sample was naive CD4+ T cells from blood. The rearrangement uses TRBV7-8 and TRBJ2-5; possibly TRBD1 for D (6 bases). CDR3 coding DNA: TGTGCCAGCAAACAAACAGGGTCGGTCGAGACCCAGTACTTC. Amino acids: CASKQTGSVETQYF.